These T cell receptor beta chains were read from a single sample in a study of response to subunit inactivated influenza vaccine. In TCRdb, the RT-PCR reads were re-called with MiXCR into one record per CDR3 protein. The sample has about 570,000 distinct CDR3 sequences, approximately 10% seen once. The same sample was also studied in work on T cells expressing NK-cell markers.

The material was PBMCs from blood, obtained on the day of vaccination. The receptors stem from a man aged 50 to 59 who received an inactivated influenza vaccine. Each CDR3 is given with its conserved first and last residue. D genes are given only for firm matches. For some rows the clone size is stated as once, few or many, or as a class when expanded; others skip it.

. . TRBJ2-5 TRBV7-2 TGTGCCAGCAGCCATGACCTGGGAGAGACCCAGTACTTC CASSHDLGETQYF
. . TRBJ2-3 TRBV7-8 TGTGCCAGCAGCTTAGGGCCCCGTGGTTTTTCAGATACGCAGTATTTT CASSLGPRGFSDTQYF
TRBD2 . TRBJ2-1 TRBV5-6 TGTGCCAGCAGCCCTATCGGGAGGGGCAATGAGCAGTTCTTC CASSPIGRGNEQFF
. many TRBJ2-3 TRBV12-3/TRBV12-4 TGTGCCAGCAGTTTAGCCGCCACAGATACGCAGTATTTT CASSLAATDTQYF
. few TRBJ2-3 TRBV6-2/TRBV6-3 TGTGCCAGCAGTCCCCGTGGGAAGGCGGTGGGCACAGATACGCAGTATTTT CASSPRGKAVGTDTQYF
. . TRBJ2-5 TRBV5-1 TGCGCCAGCAGGATTGGCCAAGAGACCCAGTACTTC CASRIGQETQYF
. few TRBJ2-1 TRBV30 TGTGCCTGGAGCCCTATCCACAATGAGCAGTTCTTC CAWSPIHNEQFF
. few TRBJ2-1 TRBV7-2 TGTGCCAGCAGCTTGGGCTTAAGCGGGCTCAATGAGCAGTTCTTC CASSLGLSGLNEQFF
. . TRBJ2-3 TRBV7-8 TGTGCCAGCAGCTTAGATTTGGCGGTGTCGACTAGCACAGATACGCAGTATTTT CASSLDLAVSTSTDTQYF
. many TRBJ2-7 TRBV10-3 TGTGCCATCAGTGAATGGGGGACAACTTACGAGCAGTACTTC CAISEWGTTYEQYF
. few TRBJ1-6 TRBV27 TGTGCCAGCAGTTTATACGATAATTCACCCCTCCACTTT CASSLYDNSPLHF
. . TRBJ2-7 TRBV30 TGTGCCTGGAGTGTACGTCTTGGCTCCTACGAGCAGTACTTC CAWSVRLGSYEQYF
TRBD1 . TRBJ2-1 TRBV12-3/TRBV12-4 TGTGCCAGCGTATCGACAGGGGTCTACAATGAGCAGTTCTTC CASVSTGVYNEQFF
TRBD2 . TRBJ2-1 TRBV11-3 TGTGCCAGCAGCCGAAGCGGGAGCGCCTACAATGAGCAGTTCTTC CASSRSGSAYNEQFF
TRBD2 . TRBJ2-4 TRBV5-6 TGTGCCAGCAGCCCCGGGACTAGCGGGAGAATTCAGTACTTC CASSPGTSGRIQYF
TRBD2 few TRBJ2-1 TRBV28 TGTGCCAGCAGTTTTCTCCTAGCGGGGGACAATGAGCAGTTCTTC CASSFLLAGDNEQFF